The 7 T cell receptor beta chains in this list originate from one sample, sequenced in a study of blood T cell repertoires in COVID-19. The data were produced by immunoSEQ multiplex PCR, yet TCRdb's version contains in-frame clones alone and is incomplete. The sample lists 150,000 to 200,000 clones, 79% seen once, with less than 7% in the top ten. Sequencing used peripheral blood. The receptor set was obtained from a middle-aged woman with COVID-19, enrolled during active disease.

This clone was recorded once. This chain links TRBV5-1 with TRBJ2-7; tentative D call: TRBD1 (6 bases). The CDR3 sequence is 15 residues long. CDR1 is SGHRS and CDR2 is YFSETQ in the germline V gene. Between the trimmed V and J ends, which lost 4 bases and 5 bases, there was a span of 19 bases. This chain's CDR3 is CASSQGTAGAHEQYF. Here the CDR3 DNA reads TGCGCCAGCAGCCAGGGGACCGCGGGCGCTCACGAGCAGTACTTC.

In regard to this clone: Its ends do not fully match the called genes, so a read error is possible. V gene TRBV9 combines with J gene TRBJ1-1; TRBD1 might be the D (5 bases). Germline CDR1 and CDR2: SGDLS and YYNGEE. This CDR3 comprises 13 residues. CDR3 amino acids: CASSVSPDTEAFF. Written as DNA, the CDR3 is TGTGCCAGCAGCGTATCCCCGGACACAGAAGCTTTCTTT.

The sample holds a few counts of this clone. The genes are TRBV30 and TRBJ1-6; a weak D match, TRBD1 (6 bases). There are 13 residues in the CDR3. Deletions cut 3 bases from V and 13 bases from J, with 16 bases between. Germline V CDR1 and CDR2: GTSNPN, SVGIG (reference sequence). This CDR3 reads CAWSEHREGPLHF. The CDR3 region has the DNA TGTGCCTGGAGCGAACACAGGGAAGGGCCCCTCCACTTT.

This chain joins TRBV29-1 and TRBJ1-2, with a tentative D call TRBD1 (5 bases). Germline CDR1 SQVTM, CDR2 ANQGSEA. The CDR3 has 15 amino acids. Deletions cut 4 bases from V and 0 bases from J, with 15 bases between. CDR3 nucleotide sequence: TGCAGCGTTGCGGGGGGGGTTTTAGCTAACTATGGCTACACCTTC. Translation gives CSVAGGVLANYGYTF.

This chain links TRBV4-3 with TRBJ2-7; weak D call: TRBD2 (6 bases). The CDR3 has 16 amino acids. Germline-derived CDR1 and CDR2 are LGHNA and YSLEER. Trimming shortened V by 2 bases and J by 0 bases, and 14 bases separated the two germline ends. CDR3 DNA: TGCGCCAGCAGCCAATCGTCCGGGACTGTCTCCTACGAGCAGTACTTC. This sequence encodes CASSQSSGTVSYEQYF.

CDR3 amino acids: CAWSVQDSYQPQHF. For the CDR3, the DNA is TGTGCCTGGAGTGTACAGGACAGTTATCAGCCCCAGCATTTT. This chain links TRBV30 with TRBJ1-5; weak D call: TRBD1 (6 bases). Looked up from germline, CDR1 is GTSNPN and CDR2 is SVGIG (reference sequence). The CDR3 has 14 amino acids. The ends were cut back, 0 bases at V and 5 bases at J, with 11 bases in the middle.

The V and J genes are TRBV10-1 and TRBJ1-1; D is uncertain. Trimming removed 3 bases from V and 5 bases from J, with 16 bases in between. CDR3 size: 15 residues. Looked up from germline, CDR1 is WNHNN and CDR2 is SYGVQD (reference sequence). The CDR3 DNA follows: TGCGCCAGCAGTGACCCAACGCGAGAGGGAACTGAAGCTTTCTTT. Residues: CASSDPTREGTEAFF.